Following are 3 T cell receptor beta chains from one sample sequenced in a study of blood T cell repertoires in COVID-19. This table comes from immunoSEQ multiplex PCR, and its TCRdb copy is limited to in-frame clones, with some not included. The sample has about 300,000 clones, about nine tenths seen once. Sample: peripheral blood. The receptors were gathered from a woman between 45 and 60 years old with COVID-19, enrolled during active disease.

V and J are TRBV28 and TRBJ2-1, with TRBD2 matching 11 bases. The CDR3 is 16 amino acids. Germline CDR1 and CDR2: MDHEN and SYDVKM. V was clipped by 3 bases and J by 4 bases; unmatched bases: 5. DNA for the CDR3: TGTGCCAGCAGTTTGAGAACTAGCGGGAGTTACAATGAGCAGTTCTTC. Its protein product is CASSLRTSGSYNEQFF.

V and J are TRBV12-3 or TRBV12-4 and TRBJ2-7; D possibly corresponds to TRBD2 (5 bases). This CDR3 region has 13 residues. V was shortened by 5 bases and J by 2 bases, with 10 bases between the two germline ends. CDR3 bases: TGTGCCAGCAGTCTGAGCGGTCCCTACGAGCAGTACTTC. Amino acids: CASSLSGPYEQYF.

The rearrangement joins TRBV6-5 to TRBJ2-7; 14 nucleotides line up with TRBD2. This CDR3 contains 15 residues. With 6 bases clipped from V and 0 bases from J, the junction kept 1 base outside the gene matches. CDR1 MNHEY and CDR2 SVGAGI come from the germline V gene. In DNA form, the CDR3 reads TGTGCCAGCAGAGGGACTAGCGGGAGCTCCTACGAGCAGTACTTC. It yields the protein CASRGTSGSSYEQYF.